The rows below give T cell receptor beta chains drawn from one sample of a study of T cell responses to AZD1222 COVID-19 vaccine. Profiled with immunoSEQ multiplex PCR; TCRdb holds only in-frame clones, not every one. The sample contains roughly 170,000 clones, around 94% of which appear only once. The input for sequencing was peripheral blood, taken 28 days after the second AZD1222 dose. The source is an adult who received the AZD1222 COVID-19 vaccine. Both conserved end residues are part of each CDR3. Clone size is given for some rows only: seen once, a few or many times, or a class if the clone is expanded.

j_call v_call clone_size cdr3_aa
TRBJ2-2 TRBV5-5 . CASMPTGQGPTGELFF
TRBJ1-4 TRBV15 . CATSRVVGTTNEKLFF
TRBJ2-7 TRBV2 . CASSVRGYEQYF
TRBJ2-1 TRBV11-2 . CASSSHTSSYNEQFF
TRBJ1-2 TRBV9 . CASSVEGTAFYGYTF
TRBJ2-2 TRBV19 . CASRGGTGYNTGELFF
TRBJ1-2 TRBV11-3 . CASSPRQGVASNYGYTF
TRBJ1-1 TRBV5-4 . CATLGQMNTEAFF
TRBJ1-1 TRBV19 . CASSMEGVYTEAFF
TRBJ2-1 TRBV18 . CASSPAGLRSYNEQFF
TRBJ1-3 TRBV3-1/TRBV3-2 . CASSQVDGSGNTIYF
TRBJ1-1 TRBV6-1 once CASSEKRRLNTEAFF
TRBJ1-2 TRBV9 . CASSPRTDFNYGYTF
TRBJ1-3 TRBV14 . CASSQGSINTIYF
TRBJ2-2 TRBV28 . CASRTSPTGELFF
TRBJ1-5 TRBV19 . CASSPVIQGLSGQPQHF
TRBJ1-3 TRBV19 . CASNTLSGNTIYF
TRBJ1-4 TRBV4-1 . CASSQVVGGNEKLFF
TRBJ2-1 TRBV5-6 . CASSLYTAGRDHNEQFF
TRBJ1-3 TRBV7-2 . CASSLAGSGNTIYF
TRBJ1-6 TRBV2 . CASSRDRGPYNSPLHF
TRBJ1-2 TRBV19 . CATKRNRDRGNSNYGYTF
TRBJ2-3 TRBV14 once CASSPSYGPDTQYF